This section outlines one T cell receptor beta chain sequence together with its context. These data are taken from a study of blood T cell repertoires in COVID-19. Profiled with immunoSEQ multiplex PCR; TCRdb holds only in-frame clones, not every one. The sample has approximately 260,000 clones, roughly 83% seen once. Sequencing input: peripheral blood. This clonotype was sampled from a woman older than 75 with acute or convalescent COVID-19.

CDR3 nucleotides: TGCAGCGTTGAAAGCGGCTCCACCTACGAGCAGTACTTC. This encodes CSVESGSTYEQYF. The chain carries TRBV29-1 and TRBJ2-7; a possible D gene is TRBD2 (5 bases). Germline CDR1 reads SQVTM; CDR2 reads ANQGSEA. V was pared by 2 bases and J by 2 bases, with 10 bases between. The CDR3 has 13 residues.